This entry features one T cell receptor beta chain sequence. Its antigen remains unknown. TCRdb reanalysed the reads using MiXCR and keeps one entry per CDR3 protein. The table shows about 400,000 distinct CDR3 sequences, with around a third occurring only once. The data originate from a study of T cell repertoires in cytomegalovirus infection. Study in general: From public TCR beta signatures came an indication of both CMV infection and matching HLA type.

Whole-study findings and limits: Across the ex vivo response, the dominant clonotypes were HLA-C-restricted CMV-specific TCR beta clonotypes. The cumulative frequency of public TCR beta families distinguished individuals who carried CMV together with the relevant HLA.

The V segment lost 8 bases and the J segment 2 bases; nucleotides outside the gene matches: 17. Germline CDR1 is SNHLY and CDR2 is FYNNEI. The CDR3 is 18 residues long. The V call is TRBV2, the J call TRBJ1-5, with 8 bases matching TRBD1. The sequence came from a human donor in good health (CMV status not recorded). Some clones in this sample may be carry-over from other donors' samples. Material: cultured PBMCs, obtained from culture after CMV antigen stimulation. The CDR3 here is CASLDLDRARGGNQPQHF. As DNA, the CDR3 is TGTGCCAGCCTCGACCTGGACAGGGCGCGCGGTGGCAATCAGCCCCAGCATTTT.